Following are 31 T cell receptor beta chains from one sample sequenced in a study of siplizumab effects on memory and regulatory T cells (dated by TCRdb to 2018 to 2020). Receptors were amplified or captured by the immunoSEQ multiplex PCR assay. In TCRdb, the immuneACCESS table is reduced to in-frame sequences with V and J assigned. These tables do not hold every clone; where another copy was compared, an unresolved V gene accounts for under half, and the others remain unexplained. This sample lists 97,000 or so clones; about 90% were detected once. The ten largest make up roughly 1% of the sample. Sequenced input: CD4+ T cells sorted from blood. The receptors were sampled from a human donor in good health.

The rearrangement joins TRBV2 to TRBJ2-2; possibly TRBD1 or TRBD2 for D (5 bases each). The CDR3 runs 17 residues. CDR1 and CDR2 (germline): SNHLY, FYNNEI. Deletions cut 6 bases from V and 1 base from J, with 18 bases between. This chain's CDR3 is CASRATGGRGNTGELFF. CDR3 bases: TGTGCCAGCAGAGCGACTGGGGGACGGGGGAACACCGGGGAGCTGTTTTTT.

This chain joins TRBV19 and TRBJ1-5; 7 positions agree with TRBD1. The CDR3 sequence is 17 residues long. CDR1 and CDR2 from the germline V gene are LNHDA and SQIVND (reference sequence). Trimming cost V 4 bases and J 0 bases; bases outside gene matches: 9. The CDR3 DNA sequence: TGTGCCAGTAGTAAGTCCGACAGGGAGTATAGCAATCAGCCCCAGCATTTT. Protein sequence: CASSKSDREYSNQPQHF.

CDR3 in DNA: TGTGCCTGGCGGGACAGGAGGACCCTTTCCTACGAGCAGTACTTC. This encodes CAWRDRRTLSYEQYF. This chain joins TRBV30 and TRBJ2-7, with 8 bases identical to TRBD1. V dropped 5 bases and J dropped 1; count of bases not matched to a gene: 10. The germline V gene has CDR1 GTSNPN and CDR2 SVGIG (reference sequence). The CDR3 loop spans 15 amino acids.

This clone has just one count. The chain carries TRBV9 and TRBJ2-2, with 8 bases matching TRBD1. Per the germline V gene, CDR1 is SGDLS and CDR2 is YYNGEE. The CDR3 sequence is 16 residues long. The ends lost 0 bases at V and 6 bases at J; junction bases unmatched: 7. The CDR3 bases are TGTGCCAGCAGCGTAGGAAGGACAGGGTCTGCCGGGGAGCTGTTTTTT. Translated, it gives CASSVGRTGSAGELFF.

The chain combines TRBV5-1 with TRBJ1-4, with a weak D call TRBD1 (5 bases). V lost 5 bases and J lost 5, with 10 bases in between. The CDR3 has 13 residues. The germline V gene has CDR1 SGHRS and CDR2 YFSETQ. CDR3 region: CASRGGDNEKLFF. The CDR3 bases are TGCGCCAGCAGGGGTGGGGACAATGAAAAACTGTTTTTT.

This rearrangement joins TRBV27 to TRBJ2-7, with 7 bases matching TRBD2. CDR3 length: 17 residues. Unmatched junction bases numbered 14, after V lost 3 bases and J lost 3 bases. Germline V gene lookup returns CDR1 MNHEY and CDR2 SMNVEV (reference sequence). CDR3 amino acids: CASSFTRPKGLFYEQYF. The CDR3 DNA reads TGTGCCAGCAGTTTCACCCGACCAAAGGGACTATTCTACGAGCAGTACTTC.

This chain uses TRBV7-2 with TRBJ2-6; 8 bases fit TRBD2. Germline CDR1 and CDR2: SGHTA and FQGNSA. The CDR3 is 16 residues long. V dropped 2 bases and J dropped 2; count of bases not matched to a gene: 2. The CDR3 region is CASSLLAGTGANVLTF. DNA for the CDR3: TGTGCCAGCAGCTTACTAGCGGGTACTGGGGCCAACGTCCTGACTTTC.

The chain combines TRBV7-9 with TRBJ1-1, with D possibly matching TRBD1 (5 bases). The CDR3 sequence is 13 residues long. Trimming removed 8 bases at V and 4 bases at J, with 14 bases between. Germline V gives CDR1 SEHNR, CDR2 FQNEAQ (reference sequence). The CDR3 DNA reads TGTGCCAGCTCGTTTTGGGACGGCACTGAAGCTTTCTTT. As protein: CASSFWDGTEAFF.

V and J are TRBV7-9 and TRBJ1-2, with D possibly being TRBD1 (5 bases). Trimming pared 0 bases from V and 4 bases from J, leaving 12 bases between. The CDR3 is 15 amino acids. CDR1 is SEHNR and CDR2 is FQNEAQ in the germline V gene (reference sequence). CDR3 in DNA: TGTGCCAGCAGCTTAGCGGGTACAGGTCCCTATGGCTACACCTTC. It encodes CASSLAGTGPYGYTF.

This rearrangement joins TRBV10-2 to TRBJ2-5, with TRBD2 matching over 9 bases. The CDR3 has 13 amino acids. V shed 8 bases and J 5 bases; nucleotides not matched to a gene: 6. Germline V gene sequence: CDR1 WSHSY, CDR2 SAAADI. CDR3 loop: CASALAGSETQYF. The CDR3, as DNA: TGCGCCAGCGCCCTAGCGGGATCTGAGACCCAGTACTTC.

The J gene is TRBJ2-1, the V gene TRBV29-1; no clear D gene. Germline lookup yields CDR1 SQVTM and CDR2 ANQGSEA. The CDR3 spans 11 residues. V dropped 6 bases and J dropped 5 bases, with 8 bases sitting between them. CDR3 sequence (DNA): TGCAGCGTAGAGAAGCACAATGAGCAGTTCTTC. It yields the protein CSVEKHNEQFF.

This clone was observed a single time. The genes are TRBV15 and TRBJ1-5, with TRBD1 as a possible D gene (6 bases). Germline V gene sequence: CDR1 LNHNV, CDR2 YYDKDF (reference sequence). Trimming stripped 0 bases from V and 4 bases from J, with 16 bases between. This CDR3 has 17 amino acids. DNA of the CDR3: TGTGCCACCAGCAGAGAGCCTCTGACAGGAAAGAATCAGCCCCAGCATTTT. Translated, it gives CATSREPLTGKNQPQHF. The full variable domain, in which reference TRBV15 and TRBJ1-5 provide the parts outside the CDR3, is DAMVIQNPRYQVTQFGKPVTLSCSQTLNHNVMYWYQQKSSQAPKLLFHYYDKDFNNEADTPDNFQSRRPNTSFCFLDIRSPGLGDTAMYLCATSREPLTGKNQPQHFGDGTRLSIL.

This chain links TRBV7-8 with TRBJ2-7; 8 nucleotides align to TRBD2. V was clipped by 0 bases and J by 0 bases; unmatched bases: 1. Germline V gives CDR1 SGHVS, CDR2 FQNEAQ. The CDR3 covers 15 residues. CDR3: CASSLAREASYEQYF. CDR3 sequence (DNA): TGTGCCAGCAGCTTAGCGCGGGAGGCCTCCTACGAGCAGTACTTC.

CDR3 in DNA: TGTGCCAGCAGCTTGTCAACAGGGCGAAACACTGAAGCTTTCTTT. It is translated as CASSLSTGRNTEAFF. The gene calls are TRBV7-2 and TRBJ1-1; tentatively, D is TRBD1 (6 bases). V shed 3 bases and J shed 2 bases, with 13 bases lying between them. Germline assignment: CDR1 SGHTA and CDR2 FQGNSA. The CDR3 runs to 15 residues. The entire variable domain, with the rest obtained from reference TRBV7-2 and TRBJ1-1, is as follows: GAGVSQSPSNKVTEKGKDVELRCDPISGHTALYWYRQSLGQGLEFLIYFQGNSAPDKSGLPSDRFSAERTGGSVSTLTIQRTQQEDSAVYLCASSLSTGRNTEAFFGQGTRLTVV.

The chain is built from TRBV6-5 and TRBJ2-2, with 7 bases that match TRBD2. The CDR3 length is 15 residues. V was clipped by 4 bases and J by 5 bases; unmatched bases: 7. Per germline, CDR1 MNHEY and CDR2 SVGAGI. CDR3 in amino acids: CASSWGRVNTGELFF. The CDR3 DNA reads TGTGCCAGCAGTTGGGGGAGGGTTAATACCGGGGAGCTGTTTTTT.

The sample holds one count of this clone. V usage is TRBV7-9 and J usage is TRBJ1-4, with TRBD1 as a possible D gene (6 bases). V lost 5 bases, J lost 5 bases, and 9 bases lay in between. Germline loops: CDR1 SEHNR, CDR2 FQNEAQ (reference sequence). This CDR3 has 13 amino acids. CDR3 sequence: CASSADRNEKLFF. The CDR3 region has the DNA TGTGCCAGCAGCGCCGACAGGAATGAAAAACTGTTTTTT.

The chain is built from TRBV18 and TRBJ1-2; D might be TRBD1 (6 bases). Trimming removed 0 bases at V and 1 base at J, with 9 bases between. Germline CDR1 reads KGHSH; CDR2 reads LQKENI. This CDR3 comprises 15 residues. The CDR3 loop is CASSPPGRGNYGYTF. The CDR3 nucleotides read TGTGCCAGCTCACCACCTGGCAGGGGTAACTATGGCTACACCTTC.

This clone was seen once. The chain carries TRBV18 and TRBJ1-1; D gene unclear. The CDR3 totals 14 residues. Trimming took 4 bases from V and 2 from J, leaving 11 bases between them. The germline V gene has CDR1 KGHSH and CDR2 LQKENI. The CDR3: CASSLREGNTEAFF. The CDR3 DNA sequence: TGTGCCAGCTCACTTAGAGAAGGAAACACTGAAGCTTTCTTT.

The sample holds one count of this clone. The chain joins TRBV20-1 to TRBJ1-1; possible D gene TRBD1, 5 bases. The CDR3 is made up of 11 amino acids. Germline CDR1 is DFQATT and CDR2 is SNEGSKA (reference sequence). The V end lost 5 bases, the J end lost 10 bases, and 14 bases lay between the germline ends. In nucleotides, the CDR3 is TGCAGTGCTGGGGGAGGGCGCCGAGCTTTCTTT. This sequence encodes CSAGGGRRAFF.

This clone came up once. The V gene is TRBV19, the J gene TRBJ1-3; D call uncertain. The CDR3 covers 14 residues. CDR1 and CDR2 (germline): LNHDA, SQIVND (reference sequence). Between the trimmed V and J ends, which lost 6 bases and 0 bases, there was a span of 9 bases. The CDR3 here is CASRTADSGNTIYF. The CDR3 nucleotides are TGTGCCAGTAGGACGGCGGACTCTGGAAACACCATATATTTT.

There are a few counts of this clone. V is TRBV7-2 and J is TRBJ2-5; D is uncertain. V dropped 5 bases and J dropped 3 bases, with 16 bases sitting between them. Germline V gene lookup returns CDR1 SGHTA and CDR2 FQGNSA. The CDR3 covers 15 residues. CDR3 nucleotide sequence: TGTGCCAGCAGCGAGTATGCCAGTGTTAAAGAGACCCAGTACTTC. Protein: CASSEYASVKETQYF.

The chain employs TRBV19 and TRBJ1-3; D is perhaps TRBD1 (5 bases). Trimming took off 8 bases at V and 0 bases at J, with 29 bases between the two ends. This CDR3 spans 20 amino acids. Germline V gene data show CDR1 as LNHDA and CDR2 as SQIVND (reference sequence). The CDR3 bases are TGTGCCAGTGGGCCGGGGGACTACAAGGGGTACTCCTACTCTGGAAACACCATATATTTT. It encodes CASGPGDYKGYSYSGNTIYF.

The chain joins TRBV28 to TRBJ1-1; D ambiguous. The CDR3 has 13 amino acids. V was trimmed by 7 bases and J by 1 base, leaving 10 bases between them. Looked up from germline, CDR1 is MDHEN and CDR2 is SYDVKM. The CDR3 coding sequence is TGTGCCAGCACAAGGAGAAGGAACACTGAAGCTTTCTTT. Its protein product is CASTRRRNTEAFF.

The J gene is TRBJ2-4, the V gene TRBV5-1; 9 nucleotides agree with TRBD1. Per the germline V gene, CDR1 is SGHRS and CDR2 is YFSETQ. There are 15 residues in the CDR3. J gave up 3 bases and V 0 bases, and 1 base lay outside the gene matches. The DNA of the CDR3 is TGCGCCAGCAGCTTGGGGGACAGGGACAAAAACATTCAGTACTTC. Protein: CASSLGDRDKNIQYF.

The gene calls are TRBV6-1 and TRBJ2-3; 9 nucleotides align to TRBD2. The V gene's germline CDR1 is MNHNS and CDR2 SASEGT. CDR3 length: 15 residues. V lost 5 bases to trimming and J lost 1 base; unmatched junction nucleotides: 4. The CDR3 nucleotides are TGTGCCAGCAGTCCTAGCGGGGCTCGCACAGATACGCAGTATTTT. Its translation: CASSPSGARTDTQYF.

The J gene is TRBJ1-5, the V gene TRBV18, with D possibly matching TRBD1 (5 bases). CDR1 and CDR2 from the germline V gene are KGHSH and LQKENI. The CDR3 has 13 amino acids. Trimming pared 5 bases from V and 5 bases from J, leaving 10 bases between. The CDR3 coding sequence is TGTGCCAGCTCATCTCAGGGTTATCAGCCCCAGCATTTT. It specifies CASSSQGYQPQHF.

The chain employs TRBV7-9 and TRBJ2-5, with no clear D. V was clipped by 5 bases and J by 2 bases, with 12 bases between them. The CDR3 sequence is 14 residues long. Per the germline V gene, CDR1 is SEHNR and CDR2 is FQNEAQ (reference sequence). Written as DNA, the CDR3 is TGTGCCAGCAGCAAAAAACAGCTGCAAGAGACCCAGTACTTC. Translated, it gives CASSKKQLQETQYF.

The CDR3 nucleotides are TGTGCCAGCAGCCGGGGCGGATCGCACTACGAGCAGTACTTC. Residues: CASSRGGSHYEQYF. The V and J genes are TRBV7-8 and TRBJ2-7; D tentatively fits TRBD1 or TRBD2 (5 bases each). From germline, CDR1 is SGHVS and CDR2 FQNEAQ. This CDR3 has 14 residues. V was pared by 5 bases and J by 3 bases, with 14 bases between.

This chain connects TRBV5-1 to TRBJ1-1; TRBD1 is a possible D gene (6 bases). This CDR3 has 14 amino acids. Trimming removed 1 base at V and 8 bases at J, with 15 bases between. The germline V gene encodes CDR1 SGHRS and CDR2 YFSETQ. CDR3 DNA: TGCGCCAGCAGCTTGCGGACAGTAAACGGGGAAGCTTTCTTT. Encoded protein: CASSLRTVNGEAFF.

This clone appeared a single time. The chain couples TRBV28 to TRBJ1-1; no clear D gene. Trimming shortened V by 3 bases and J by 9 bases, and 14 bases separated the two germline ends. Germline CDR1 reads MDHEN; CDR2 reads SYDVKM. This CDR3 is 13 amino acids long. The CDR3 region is CASSLGGTVKAFF. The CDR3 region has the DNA TGTGCCAGCAGTTTGGGCGGCACAGTAAAAGCTTTCTTT.

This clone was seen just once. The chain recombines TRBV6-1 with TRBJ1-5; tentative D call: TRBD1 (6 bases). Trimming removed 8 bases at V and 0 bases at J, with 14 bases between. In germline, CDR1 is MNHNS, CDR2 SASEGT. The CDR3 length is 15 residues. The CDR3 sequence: CASYGTPYSNQPQHF. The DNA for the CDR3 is TGTGCCAGCTACGGGACACCTTATAGCAATCAGCCCCAGCATTTT.